One sample yielded the 25 T cell receptor beta chains listed below, sequenced in a study of T cells in Graves' hyperthyroidism and ophthalmopathy. TCR beta CDR3 region amplification was performed from RNA transcripts. First-round RT-PCR with HTBI primers amplified the TCR CDR3 region. TCRdb fed the multiplex PCR reads into MiXCR, producing one record per CDR3 protein. The data hold some 550,000 distinct CDR3 sequences, with around 21% observed a single time. Sequenced: blood. The origin of the receptors is a man aged 18 to 35 with Graves' hyperthyroidism.

The J gene is TRBJ2-5, the V gene TRBV6-5; no reliable D call. Trimming removed 0 bases at V and 7 bases at J, with 21 bases between. The CDR3 length is 17 residues. Germline V gene lookup returns CDR1 MNHEY and CDR2 SVGAGI. CDR3 nucleotides: TGTGCCAGCAGTTACTCTGGTTCGGCAGCCGGAAAAGGGACCCAGTACTTC. Protein sequence: CASSYSGSAAGKGTQYF.

This clonotype showed up many times. The chain uses TRBV24-1 and TRBJ2-7; D may be TRBD1 (5 bases). The CDR3 runs to 17 residues. Germline loops: CDR1 KGHDR, CDR2 SFDVKD. V shed 7 bases and J shed 4 bases, with 25 bases lying between them. CDR3 nucleotides: TGTGCCACCAGCAGGGTTTCCCTCAGTCCCCTTACTTACGAGCAGTACTTC. Amino acid sequence: CATSRVSLSPLTYEQYF.

This clonotype was observed at least ten times. The chain has TRBV6-4 and TRBJ2-6; D may be TRBD1 or TRBD2 (6 bases each). The CDR3 is made up of 17 amino acids. CDR1 MRHNA and CDR2 SNTAGT come from the germline V gene. Trimming took 7 bases from V and 2 from J, leaving 18 bases between them. The CDR3 DNA reads as TGTGCCAGCACGTCAGAGAGTGGGGGGCCTGGGGCCAACGTCCTGACTTTC. Translating gives CASTSESGGPGANVLTF.

This clonotype was found a few times. The rearrangement links TRBV12-3 or TRBV12-4 to TRBJ2-7; no firm D call. Trimming pared 3 bases from V and 6 bases from J, leaving 12 bases between. The CDR3 has 13 residues. The CDR3 DNA sequence: TGTGCCAGCAGTTTTAAATGGGATAGCGAGCAGTACTTC. Translation gives CASSFKWDSEQYF.

In its sample, this clonotype was seen many times. The genes are TRBV5-1 and TRBJ1-1; D gene uncertain. V was shortened by 2 bases and J by 1 base, with 3 bases between the two germline ends. Looked up from germline, CDR1 is SGHRS and CDR2 is YFSETQ. The CDR3 has 12 amino acids. DNA for the CDR3: TGCGCCAGCAGCTTCGCGAACACTGAAGCTTTCTTT. It is translated as CASSFANTEAFF.

This clonotype occurred a few times. The chain is built from TRBV6-1 and TRBJ2-7; 7 positions match TRBD2. J lost 0 bases, V lost 2 bases, and 1 base had no gene match. Germline lookup yields CDR1 MNHNS and CDR2 SASEGT. The CDR3 covers 14 residues. The CDR3 DNA is TGTGCCAGCAGTGAAAGCGGGGTCTCCTACGAGCAGTACTTC. This gives the protein CASSESGVSYEQYF.

In its sample, this clonotype was seen a few times. This clone may be a read error of a much larger clone one base away. The CDR3 ends on some other residue instead of the conserved phenylalanine or tryptophan, so this is likely a read error. The V and J genes are TRBV5-6 and TRBJ1-1; D is ambiguous. The CDR3 sequence is 11 residues long. Trimming stripped 4 bases from V and 3 bases from J, with 4 bases between. Germline V lookup: CDR1 SGHDT, CDR2 YYEEEE. The CDR3 coding sequence is TGTGCCAGCAGCACGGACACTGAAGCTTTCTAT. This gives the protein CASSTDTEAFY.

This clonotype came up many times. The chain carries TRBV10-3 and TRBJ1-1; the D gene is possibly TRBD1 (5 bases). Germline CDR1 ENHRY, CDR2 SYGVKD. Trimming removed 3 bases from V and 6 bases from J, with 11 bases in between. This CDR3 has 13 amino acids. The CDR3 reads CAISDARRAEAFF. CDR3 in DNA: TGTGCCATCAGTGATGCTCGCAGGGCTGAAGCTTTCTTT.

In its sample, this clonotype was seen a few times. CDR3 nucleotides: TGCAGTGCTACGGACAGGGGGCAAGAGACTGAAGCTTTCTTT. Encoded protein: CSATDRGQETEAFF. This rearrangement joins TRBV20-1 to TRBJ1-1; 11 nucleotides match TRBD1. The CDR3 is 14 residues long. CDR1 is DFQATT and CDR2 is SNEGSKA in the germline V gene (reference sequence). With 4 bases clipped from V and 5 bases from J, the junction kept 6 bases outside the gene matches.

The table lists this clonotype with a few counts. The chain joins TRBV11-2 to TRBJ2-7; TRBD2 matches 7 bases. Germline V gene lookup returns CDR1 SGHAT and CDR2 FQNNGV. The CDR3 runs to 13 residues. V lost 7 bases, J lost 1 base, and 4 bases stayed unmatched. In DNA form, the CDR3 reads TGTGCCAGCACGGGGGGTGAATCCTACGAGCAGTACTTC. Its protein product is CASTGGESYEQYF.

This clonotype has a count of ten or more. The genes are TRBV2 and TRBJ1-1; D unresolved. The CDR3 contains 12 residues. The germline V gene has CDR1 SNHLY and CDR2 FYNNEI. V lost 7 bases to trimming and J lost 4 bases, with 10 bases between them. CDR3 amino acids: CASTEVGTEAFF. CDR3 nucleotide sequence: TGTGCCAGCACAGAGGTCGGCACTGAAGCTTTCTTT.

This chain joins TRBV7-8 and TRBJ2-5, with D perhaps given as TRBD1 or TRBD2 (5 bases each). Trimming took off 5 bases at V and 1 base at J, with 11 bases between the two ends. The V gene's germline CDR1 is SGHVS and CDR2 FQNEAQ. The CDR3 consists of 14 residues. In DNA, the CDR3 is TGTGCCAGCAGCCCGTGGGACGGCCAAGAGACCCAGTACTTC. Its protein is CASSPWDGQETQYF. Drawing the rest from reference TRBV7-8 and TRBJ2-5, the complete variable domain is GAGVSQSPRYKVAKRGQDVALRCDPISGHVSLFWYQQALGQGPEFLTYFQNEAQLDKSGLPSDRFFAERPEGSVSTLKIQRTQQEDSAVYLCASSPWDGQETQYFGPGTRLLVL.

The gene calls are TRBV4-1 and TRBJ2-7; perhaps TRBD1 as D (5 bases). The CDR3 length is 15 residues. V was shortened by 2 bases and J by 0 bases, with 11 bases between the two germline ends. Germline CDR1 MGHRA, CDR2 YSYEKL. CDR3 loop: CASSQSTAPSYEQYF. The CDR3, as DNA: TGCGCCAGCAGCCAATCGACAGCCCCCTCCTACGAGCAGTACTTC.

V usage is TRBV5-6 and J usage is TRBJ2-2, with 10 nucleotides matching TRBD1. Germline CDR1 reads SGHDT; CDR2 reads YYEEEE. V gave up 4 bases and J gave up 4 bases; unmatched junction bases: 4. This CDR3 has 15 residues. CDR3 coding DNA: TGTGCCAGCAGCCCCGGACAGGGGGTCACCGGGGAGCTGTTTTTT. Its protein product is CASSPGQGVTGELFF.

This chain uses TRBV6-2 or TRBV6-3 with TRBJ1-5; D perhaps matches TRBD1 (6 bases). The V end lost 7 bases, the J end lost 6 bases, and 10 bases lay between the germline ends. CDR1 MNHEY and CDR2 SVGEGT come from the germline V gene. This CDR3 spans 12 amino acids. CDR3 loop: CASNEQGQPQHF. As DNA, the CDR3 is TGTGCCAGCAATGAACAGGGTCAGCCCCAGCATTTT.

This clonotype was detected ten times or more. DNA for the CDR3: TGTGCCAGCAGTTTTGTGCGGGGGGGCGGGGAGCTGTTTTTT. Amino acid sequence: CASSFVRGGGELFF. This rearrangement joins TRBV12-3 or TRBV12-4 to TRBJ2-2; TRBD2 matches at 9 bases. After removal of 3 bases from V and 7 bases from J, the junction contained 3 bases not matched to a gene. The CDR3 has 14 amino acids.

This clonotype showed up just a few times. This rearrangement joins TRBV27 to TRBJ2-2, with a weak D call TRBD1 (6 bases). The CDR3 runs 15 residues. Germline-derived CDR1 and CDR2 are MNHEY and SMNVEV (reference sequence). V lost 6 bases, J lost 5 bases, and 16 bases lay in between. CDR3 in DNA: TGTGCCAGCAGCCTGGACAGTAGGGTAACCGGGGAGCTGTTTTTT. The encoded protein is CASSLDSRVTGELFF.

This clonotype has ten or more counts. V and J are TRBV7-9 and TRBJ1-1; D is possibly TRBD1 (5 bases). The germline V gene encodes CDR1 SEHNR and CDR2 FQNEAQ (reference sequence). This CDR3 region has 13 residues. V lost 5 bases and J lost 5, with 12 bases in between. CDR3 protein: CASSQSGRTEAFF. CDR3 in DNA: TGTGCCAGCAGCCAATCAGGGAGGACTGAAGCTTTCTTT.

V usage is TRBV6-5 and J usage is TRBJ2-7, with D possibly matching TRBD1 (6 bases). The germline V gene has CDR1 MNHEY and CDR2 SVGAGI. This CDR3 has 15 residues. V lost 2 bases and J 0 bases, leaving 11 bases between the germline ends. The CDR3 coding sequence is TGTGCCAGCAGTTACACCCGACAGGACTCCTACGAGCAGTACTTC. Translation: CASSYTRQDSYEQYF.

This clonotype was counted ten times or more. The chain is built from TRBV15 and TRBJ2-5; D possibly corresponds to TRBD1 (6 bases). The germline gives CDR1 LNHNV, CDR2 YYDKDF (reference sequence). V was pared by 5 bases and J by 4 bases, with 20 bases between. The CDR3 has 16 residues. The CDR3 protein is CATSPGKQGGLETQYF. The CDR3 DNA follows: TGTGCCACCAGCCCTGGGAAACAGGGCGGATTAGAGACCCAGTACTTC.

The rearrangement links TRBV12-3 or TRBV12-4 to TRBJ2-3; D may be TRBD2 (6 bases). The V gene lost 1 base and the J gene lost 7 bases, with 9 bases spanning the gap. This CDR3 region has 13 residues. CDR3 DNA: TGTGCCAGCAGTTTAGGGGGACTTAATACGCAGTATTTT. Translating gives CASSLGGLNTQYF.

This clonotype has at least ten counts. This chain connects TRBV6-2 or TRBV6-3 to TRBJ2-2; possible D gene TRBD2, 6 bases. The CDR3 is 16 amino acids. The V and J ends lost 2 bases and 6 bases respectively, with 16 bases between them. Germline V gene sequence: CDR1 MNHEY, CDR2 SVGEGT. CDR3 residues: CASSYLIRGGPGELFF. The CDR3 DNA is TGTGCCAGCAGTTACCTCATTCGGGGAGGTCCCGGGGAGCTGTTTTTT.

This clonotype was seen repeatedly, ten times or more. The chain joins TRBV6-1 to TRBJ2-2, with D possibly matching TRBD1 (6 bases). Trimming took off 5 bases at V and 7 bases at J, with 14 bases between the two ends. Germline V CDR1 and CDR2: MNHNS, SASEGT. This CDR3 has 14 residues. The DNA of the CDR3 is TGTGCCAGCAGTAATTCAGGGGAAGTCGGGGAGCTGTTTTTT. Its translation: CASSNSGEVGELFF.

This clonotype was detected many times. The chain couples TRBV7-2 to TRBJ2-2, with 10 bases matching TRBD2. V was clipped by 8 bases and J by 2 bases; unmatched bases: 5. Germline CDR1 and CDR2: SGHTA and FQGNSA. The CDR3 extends over 15 amino acids. The CDR3 protein is CASRLAGVNTGELFF. CDR3 in DNA: TGTGCCAGCCGCCTAGCGGGGGTAAACACCGGGGAGCTGTTTTTT.

This clonotype showed up many times. The chain has TRBV5-5 and TRBJ1-2, with D maybe TRBD1 (5 bases). Germline V CDR1 and CDR2: SGHKS, YYEKEE (reference sequence). Trimming took off 1 base at V and 7 bases at J, with 14 bases between the two ends. The CDR3 is 14 residues long. The CDR3 DNA is TGTGCCAGCAGCTTGTTGAATGTGGGGGTTGGCTACACCTTC. Protein sequence: CASSLLNVGVGYTF. Full variable domain (missing parts from reference TRBV5-5 and TRBJ1-2): DAGVTQSPTHLIKTRGQQVTLRCSPISGHKSVSWYQQVLGQGPQFIFQYYEKEERGRGNFPDRFSARQFPNYSSELNVNALLLGDSALYLCASSLLNVGVGYTFGSGTRLTVV.